This T cell receptor (beta chain) derives from a study of blood T cell repertoires in COVID-19. V was clipped by 5 bases and J by 11 bases, with 13 bases between them. This CDR3 comprises 12 residues. In germline, CDR1 is SGHVS, CDR2 FNYEAQ. Clones were read by immunoSEQ multiplex PCR, and TCRdb kept only the in-frame ones, dropping some. Here the sample spans 200,000 to 250,000 clones, about nine tenths being singletons. V usage is TRBV7-6 and J usage is TRBJ2-1; possibly TRBD1 for D (5 bases). Sequencing was done on a sample of peripheral blood. The clonotype comes from a woman aged 60 to 75 with acute or convalescent COVID-19. The CDR3 DNA is TGTGCCAGCAGCCCTCAGGGTCCCCAGCAGTTCTTC. Protein product: CASSPQGPQQFF.